One sample yielded the 7 T cell receptor beta chains listed below, sequenced in a study of shared clonotypes between healthy human individuals. Repertoires were generated with immunoSEQ multiplex PCR, while TCRdb's copy carries only in-frame clones and drops some. This table has about 1 million clones, about four fifths appearing once. The material sequenced was memory CD4+ T cells from PBMCs. As to subset: CD45RA-negative fraction. The source of these receptors is a man between 18 and 35 years old in good health. Some clones in this sample may be carry-over from other donors' samples.

With respect to this clone: Other DNA sequences in the same sample also yield this CDR3. The CDR3 nucleotides read TGTGCCAGCTCACTAGGACAGGGCTACGAGCAGTACTTC. Its translation is CASSLGQGYEQYF. The chain joins TRBV18 to TRBJ2-7; 8 nucleotides match TRBD1. The CDR3 totals 13 residues. With V trimmed by 4 bases and J by 3 bases, 2 bases remained unmatched. Germline V gene data show CDR1 as KGHSH and CDR2 as LQKENI.

In this sample, this clone turned up once. The genes are TRBV7-8 and TRBJ2-7; 10 bases are a match to TRBD2. Unmatched junction bases numbered 7, after V lost 1 base and J lost 7 bases. This CDR3 is 15 amino acids long. Germline-derived CDR1 and CDR2 are SGHVS and FQNEAQ. The CDR3 is CASSLDRAGGGEQYF. In DNA, the CDR3 is TGTGCCAGCAGCTTAGATCGAGCGGGAGGGGGGGAGCAGTACTTC.

This clone is a singleton in its sample. This rearrangement joins TRBV27 to TRBJ2-3, with D tentatively TRBD1 or TRBD2 (5 bases each). Trimming cost V 4 bases and J 1 base, with 12 bases left between them. Germline lookup yields CDR1 MNHEY and CDR2 SMNVEV (reference sequence). The CDR3 has 15 residues. CDR3 nucleotide sequence: TGTGCCAGCAGTTCTCTAATGGGGGGCACAGATACGCAGTATTTT. Its translation: CASSSLMGGTDTQYF.

This clone was seen only once. The chain joins TRBV10-2 to TRBJ2-7, with 8 bases fitting TRBD2. V was clipped by 3 bases and J by 2 bases; unmatched bases: 9. This CDR3 comprises 16 residues. The germline CDR1 and CDR2 sequences are WSHSY and SAAADI. The CDR3 DNA is TGCGCCAGCAGTGAACTGATCCGGGAGGGCACCTACGAGCAGTACTTC. This encodes CASSELIREGTYEQYF.

This clone has a single count. Within the sample, other DNA sequences also encode this same CDR3. This rearrangement joins TRBV29-1 to TRBJ2-5; 7 nucleotides align to TRBD1. J lost 3 bases, V lost 5 bases, and 3 bases had no gene match. Germline loops: CDR1 SQVTM, CDR2 ANQGSEA. This CDR3 is built from 12 residues. CDR3 bases: TGCAGCGTTTCAGGGGGTGAAGAGACCCAGTACTTC. The encoded protein is CSVSGGEETQYF.

This clone was observed a handful of times. At one end the junction does not follow the germline gene, possibly because of a read error. The chain links TRBV7-3 to TRBJ2-1; TRBD2 matches at 7 bases. The germline gives CDR1 SGHTA, CDR2 FQGTGA. The CDR3 runs 13 residues. The CDR3, as DNA: TGTGCCAGCAGCGTAACAATAGCGGGTGAGCAGTTCTTC. Its translation: CASSVTIAGEQFF.

The J gene is TRBJ1-2, the V gene TRBV6-4; 10 bases are shared with TRBD1. The CDR3 contains 13 residues. V was clipped by 7 bases and J by 10 bases; unmatched bases: 9. CDR1 is MRHNA, CDR2 SNTAGT, per germline. In nucleotides, the CDR3 is TGTGCCAGCAAAGGGACAGGGGAGACTTTCTACACCTTC. The encoded protein is CASKGTGETFYTF.